The table lists the clone carrying this TCR beta chain with a few counts. Its specificity is not known. The source of the sample is a study of response to subunit inactivated influenza vaccine. The study's findings and limits: There was a suggestion from the authors that each seasonal influenza vaccination recruits few new T cells.

Germline V gene sequence: CDR1 ENHRY, CDR2 SYGVKD. Trimming took off 3 bases at V and 5 bases at J, with 9 bases between the two ends. This CDR3 has 13 amino acids. MiXCR, run by TCRdb on the RT-PCR reads, gives a single entry per CDR3 protein. This sample carries 500,000 to 600,000 distinct CDR3 sequences, around 11% of them seen once, and the ten largest clones take about 11%. These data were also reused for a study on T cells expressing NK-cell markers. As reported in that work: UMIs accompanied the 5'RACE template switching by which TCR beta cDNA was made. The contribution of dominant NKG2C+ clonotypes to CD8+ T cells in about 6 donors was roughly 1.0-7.5%.

This receptor was identified in a man aged 50 to 59 who received an inactivated influenza vaccine. The chain employs TRBV10-3 and TRBJ2-3; possibly TRBD1 or TRBD2 for D (6 bases each). The material was PBMCs from blood, obtained on the day of vaccination. CDR3 sequence (DNA): TGTGCCATCAGTGAAGGGGGGAAAGATACGCAGTATTTT. Translated: CAISEGGKDTQYF.